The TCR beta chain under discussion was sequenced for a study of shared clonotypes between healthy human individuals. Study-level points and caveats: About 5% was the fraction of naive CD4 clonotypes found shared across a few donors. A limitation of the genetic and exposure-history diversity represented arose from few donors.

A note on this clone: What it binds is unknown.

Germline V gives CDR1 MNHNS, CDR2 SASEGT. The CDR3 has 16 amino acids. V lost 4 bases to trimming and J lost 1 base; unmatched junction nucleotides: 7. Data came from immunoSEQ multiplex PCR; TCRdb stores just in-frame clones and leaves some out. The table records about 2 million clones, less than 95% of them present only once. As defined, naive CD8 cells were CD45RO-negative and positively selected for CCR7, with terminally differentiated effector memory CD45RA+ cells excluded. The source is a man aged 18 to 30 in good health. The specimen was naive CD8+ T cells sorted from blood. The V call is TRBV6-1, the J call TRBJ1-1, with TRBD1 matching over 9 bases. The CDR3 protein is CASSGNTGGKNTEAFF. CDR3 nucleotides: TGTGCCAGCAGTGGTAATACAGGGGGCAAGAACACTGAAGCTTTCTTT.